A single sample gave rise to the 14 T cell receptor beta chains below, sequenced in a study of T cell repertoires in cytomegalovirus infection. TCRdb processed the reads anew with MiXCR; each CDR3 protein has one entry. The sample has hundreds of thousands of distinct CDR3 sequences, roughly 30% seen once. These TCRs' antigens remain unknown. Material: cultured CD8+ T cells from PBMCs, obtained from culture after CMV antigen stimulation. Receptors were obtained from a human donor in good health (CMV status not recorded). Some clones in this sample may be carry-over from other donors' samples.

The chain is built from TRBV12-3 or TRBV12-4 and TRBJ1-1; no definite D call. V was shortened by 5 bases and J by 6 bases, with 22 bases between the two germline ends. The CDR3 loop spans 16 amino acids. The CDR3 DNA sequence: TGTGCCAGCAGTATTCGTGCGGACGAGGATAACGCTGAAGCTTTCTTT. It codes for CASSIRADEDNAEAFF.

There are a few counts of this clonotype. This chain links TRBV19 with TRBJ1-2; TRBD1 is a possible D gene (5 bases). Trimming left V 3 bases short and J 4 bases short, with 12 bases between. The CDR3 loop spans 14 amino acids. Per the germline V gene, CDR1 is LNHDA and CDR2 is SQIVND (reference sequence). CDR3 region: CASSMEGLFYGYTF. The CDR3 DNA follows: TGTGCCAGTAGTATGGAGGGGCTTTTCTATGGCTACACCTTC.

This clonotype was seen only a few times. The chain has TRBV11-1 and TRBJ1-1; D may be TRBD1 (6 bases). The CDR3 loop spans 18 amino acids. In germline, CDR1 is SGHAT, CDR2 FQDESV (reference sequence). Trimming removed 5 bases from V and 0 bases from J, with 22 bases in between. CDR3: CASSEGGGFSSMNTEAFF. Written as DNA, the CDR3 is TGTGCCAGCAGCGAGGGAGGGGGTTTCTCCTCCATGAACACTGAAGCTTTCTTT. The whole variable domain, filled in from reference TRBV11-1 and TRBJ1-1, reads EAEVAQSPRYKITEKSQAVAFWCDPISGHATLYWYRQILGQGPELLVQFQDESVVDDSQLPKDRFSAERLKGVDSTLKIQPAELGDSAMYLCASSEGGGFSSMNTEAFFGQGTRLTVV.

The chain recombines TRBV6-5 with TRBJ2-3; D not resolved. V lost 5 bases and J lost 7, with 10 bases in between. From germline, CDR1 is MNHEY and CDR2 SVGAGI. The CDR3 is made up of 12 amino acids. The CDR3 spells CASSGGLNTQYF. The CDR3 DNA is TGTGCCAGCAGTGGTGGGCTTAATACGCAGTATTTT.

This clonotype was detected only a few times. The V call is TRBV4-2, the J call TRBJ2-1; TRBD1 is a possible D gene (6 bases). Trimming stripped 0 bases from V and 3 bases from J, with 18 bases between. CDR3 length equals 18 residues. CDR1 is LGHNA, CDR2 YNFKEQ, per germline. CDR3 coding DNA: TGTGCCAGCAGCCAAGAAATAGGGACGGGACACCTCTACAATGAGCAGTTCTTC. Residues: CASSQEIGTGHLYNEQFF.

This sequence joins TRBV6-2 or TRBV6-3 and TRBJ1-5; 10 bases line up with TRBD1. V gave up 5 bases and J gave up 7 bases; unmatched junction bases: 5. The CDR3 totals 14 residues. CDR1 is MNHEY and CDR2 is SVGEGT in the germline V gene. CDR3 DNA sequence: TGTGCCAGCAGTCAGACAGGGGGCACGCAGCCCCAGCATTTT. Its translation: CASSQTGGTQPQHF.

The J gene is TRBJ1-1, the V gene TRBV9; D gene ambiguous. Germline CDR1 SGDLS, CDR2 YYNGEE. The ends were cut back, 1 base at V and 6 bases at J, with 22 bases in the middle. The CDR3 is 17 residues long. As DNA, the CDR3 is TGTGCCAGCAGCGTAAAGGGCACAAGACCTAATAGCGCTGAAGCTTTCTTT. It is translated as CASSVKGTRPNSAEAFF.

This clonotype was counted only a few times. V gene TRBV19 combines with J gene TRBJ1-2; possible D gene TRBD1, 5 bases. CDR3 length: 13 residues. Per germline, CDR1 LNHDA and CDR2 SQIVND (reference sequence). V gave up 5 bases and J gave up 3 bases, with 10 bases separating them. The CDR3 loop is CASSAGSDYGYTF. The CDR3 DNA reads TGTGCCAGTAGTGCAGGGTCGGACTATGGCTACACCTTC. Full variable domain (remainder filled in from reference TRBV19 and TRBJ1-2): DGGITQSPKYLFRKEGQNVTLSCEQNLNHDAMYWYRQDPGQGLRLIYYSQIVNDFQKGDIAEGYSVSREKKESFPLTVTSAQKNPTAFYLCASSAGSDYGYTFGSGTRLTVV.

This clonotype occurred a few times. The chain has TRBV12-3 or TRBV12-4 and TRBJ2-1; perhaps TRBD2 as D (5 bases). This CDR3 comprises 12 residues. The V end lost 7 bases, the J end lost 5 bases, and 9 bases lay between the germline ends. CDR3 residues: CASTSGDNEQFF. DNA of the CDR3: TGTGCCAGCACGTCCGGGGACAATGAGCAGTTCTTC.

This clonotype turned up a few times. The CDR3 DNA reads TGCGCCAGCAGCCCTCTCGGAGGGGGGGACACCGGGGAGCTGTTTTTT. This sequence encodes CASSPLGGGDTGELFF. V usage is TRBV4-1 and J usage is TRBJ2-2; possible D gene TRBD2, 7 bases. Trimming took off 4 bases at V and 3 bases at J, with 15 bases between the two ends. Germline CDR1 is MGHRA and CDR2 is YSYEKL. The CDR3 extends over 16 amino acids.

This sequence joins TRBV6-5 and TRBJ1-2; TRBD1 might be the D (5 bases). V dropped 4 bases and J dropped 3 bases, with 12 bases sitting between them. This CDR3 has 14 amino acids. The V gene's germline CDR1 is MNHEY and CDR2 SVGAGI. For the CDR3, the DNA is TGTGCCAGCAGTTTCAGGGCCGCGGACTATGGCTACACCTTC. Amino acids: CASSFRAADYGYTF.

This clonotype showed up many times. J is TRBJ1-5 and V is TRBV5-5; a possible D gene is TRBD1 (6 bases). The ends were cut back, 4 bases at V and 1 base at J, with 15 bases in the middle. CDR1 is SGHKS, CDR2 YYEKEE, per germline (reference sequence). This CDR3 region has 16 residues. CDR3 protein: CASSPAGGGSNQPQHF. CDR3 coding DNA: TGTGCCAGCAGCCCTGCGGGGGGCGGGAGCAATCAGCCCCAGCATTTT.

In its sample, this clonotype was seen many times. The rearrangement uses TRBV7-6 and TRBJ2-3, with 8 bases that match TRBD2. The germline gives CDR1 SGHVS, CDR2 FNYEAQ. V dropped 1 base and J dropped 5; count of bases not matched to a gene: 14. CDR3 length: 18 amino acids. CDR3 residues: CASSLGRGTGGPKDTQYF. As DNA, the CDR3 is TGTGCCAGCAGCTTAGGACGAGGCACGGGGGGGCCTAAAGATACGCAGTATTTT.

Many counts were recorded for this clonotype. This chain connects TRBV6-6 to TRBJ1-1; the D gene is possibly TRBD1 (5 bases). The CDR3 is 14 amino acids. The germline V gene encodes CDR1 MNHNY and CDR2 SVGAGI (reference sequence). Trimming stripped 4 bases from V and 4 bases from J, with 13 bases between. The CDR3 spells CASSSPDQGTEAFF. CDR3 nucleotides: TGTGCCAGCAGTTCTCCCGACCAGGGCACTGAAGCTTTCTTT.